Sequencing of this TCR beta chain was carried out in a study of neurological immune-mediated disorders. Study observations and caveats: No CDR3 amino acid sequences recurred among expanded clones across subjects, suggesting private repertoires in all groups.

With V trimmed by 7 bases and J by 8 bases, 8 bases remained unmatched. Germline assignment: CDR1 SGHRS and CDR2 YFSETQ. The CDR3 contains 14 residues. Volunteers from a blood bank in Maryland, USA, constituted the healthy controls. Unsorted libraries were generated from 2 million PBMCs held at -80 degrees C. As for the cDNA, it was generated by 5'RACE with 10-nucleotide random UMIs. TCRdb independently ran MiXCR on the 5' RACE reads; one entry per CDR3 protein. The table shows 50,000 to 60,000 distinct CDR3 sequences, with around a sixth occurring only once. Comments on this clonotype: What it recognizes is unknown.

The clonotype originates from a man aged 55 to 69 in good health. Sequences were obtained from PBMCs. The V gene is TRBV5-1, the J gene TRBJ2-1; 11 nucleotides match TRBD1. CDR3: CASRGQDRGHEQFF. CDR3 coding DNA: TGCGCCAGCCGCGGCCAGGACAGGGGGCATGAGCAGTTCTTC.